This T cell receptor beta chain was obtained from a study of blood T cell repertoires in COVID-19. Study-wide background: From the United States, Italy and Spain came samples of acute and convalescent COVID-19. Nucleic acid was either cDNA or gDNA, and it came from T cells, B-cell-depleted T cells, or PBMCs.

This clone was observed at least ten times. Germline V gene lookup returns CDR1 SEHNR and CDR2 FQNEAQ (reference sequence). The CDR3 contains 17 residues. Trimming cost V 4 bases and J 6 bases; bases outside gene matches: 11. In the authors' methods: Nucleated cell counts were estimated from reference gene primer amplification. Clones were sequenced by immunoSEQ multiplex PCR, and TCRdb holds only the in-frame ones, with some missing. Clone size and V and J calls were adopted from that table, with D and trimming inferred from the DNA. The sample consists of more than 50,000 clones, 77% of them appearing once.

Sample: peripheral blood. The chain links TRBV7-9 to TRBJ2-1; 11 positions match TRBD2. The source is a man aged 65 to 85 with active or convalescent COVID-19. This CDR3 reads CASSSGTSGPRVNEQFF. CDR3 bases: TGTGCCAGCAGCTCCGGGACTAGCGGACCCCGGGTCAATGAGCAGTTCTTC.